This TCR beta chain was sequenced during a study of radiation and T cells in renal cell carcinoma. Overall study context: Nephrectomy followed 15 Gy stereotactic body radiation by 4 weeks.

The sample's time point: blood 2 weeks post-SBRT. As to treatment: 15 Gy SBRT to primary tumor, nephrectomy 4 weeks later. The CDR3 totals 11 residues. The V gene's germline CDR1 is GTSNPN and CDR2 SVGIG (reference sequence). Deletions cut 7 bases from V and 1 base from J, with 7 bases between. This clone came up a few times. Some clones are missing from TCRdb's copy, which holds only in-frame ones; the method was immunoSEQ multiplex PCR. The profile covers 150,000 to 160,000 clones, with roughly 87% appearing a single time and about an eighth taken by the ten largest. The specimen was blood, collected from a patient whose treatment included radiotherapy and nephrectomy. The chain is built from TRBV30 and TRBJ1-1; D may be TRBD1 (6 bases). The source of this sequence is a woman in her 50s with renal cell carcinoma. CDR3 protein: CASGQNTEAFF. DNA for the CDR3: TGTGCCTCGGGACAGAACACTGAAGCTTTCTTT.